Listed here are 23 T cell receptor beta chains from one sample, sequenced in a study of T cells in Graves' hyperthyroidism and ophthalmopathy. Using RNA transcripts as the source, TCR beta CDR3 regions were amplified. First-round RT-PCR with HTBI primers amplified the TCR CDR3 region. TCRdb passed the multiplex PCR reads through MiXCR, listing each CDR3 protein once. In the table there are 400,000 to 600,000 distinct CDR3 sequences, less than 25% of which are singletons. The sample was blood. These TCRs come from a man between 18 and 29 years old with Graves' hyperthyroidism.

This sequence joins TRBV19 and TRBJ2-7; a possible D gene is TRBD1 (6 bases). V shed 5 bases and J shed 4 bases, with 15 bases lying between them. The CDR3 is made up of 14 amino acids. Germline CDR1 and CDR2: LNHDA and SQIVND (reference sequence). The CDR3 spells CASSLGQRGYEQYF. The DNA for the CDR3 is TGTGCCAGTAGTCTAGGACAGAGGGGATACGAGCAGTACTTC.

This clonotype was seen many times. The V call is TRBV19, the J call TRBJ1-5; D gene uncertain. V was cut by 3 bases and J by 5 bases, with 5 bases left in between. This CDR3 has 12 residues. In germline, CDR1 is LNHDA, CDR2 SQIVND (reference sequence). The CDR3 loop reads CASSIDDQPQHF. CDR3 DNA: TGTGCCAGTAGTATCGATGATCAGCCCCAGCATTTT.

This clonotype was counted only a few times. The genes are TRBV20-1 and TRBJ1-1; D unresolved. V lost 0 bases and J 3 bases, leaving 5 bases between the germline ends. Germline V lookup: CDR1 DFQATT, CDR2 SNEGSKA (reference sequence). This CDR3 region has 12 residues. The CDR3, as DNA: TGCAGTGCTAGAGATGACTACACTGAAGCTTTCTTT. Its protein product is CSARDDYTEAFF.

This clonotype was counted only a few times. This clone may be a read error of a much larger clone one base away. The chain is built from TRBV19 and TRBJ1-5; D call uncertain. The CDR3 covers 15 residues. CDR1 and CDR2 from the germline V gene are LNHDA and SQIVND (reference sequence). The CDR3 protein is CASSPSGNSNHPQHF. CDR3 nucleotide sequence: TGTGCCAGTAGTCCCAGCGGGAATAGCAATCATCCCCAGCATTTT.

The table lists this clonotype with many counts. The chain has TRBV6-1 and TRBJ2-5; TRBD2 might be the D (5 bases). The CDR3 is 15 residues long. Trimming took off 8 bases at V and 5 bases at J, with 21 bases between the two ends. Looked up from germline, CDR1 is MNHNS and CDR2 is SASEGT. CDR3 amino acids: CASGLTFEGPETQYF. The CDR3 region has the DNA TGTGCCAGCGGCCTAACCTTCGAGGGCCCGGAGACCCAGTACTTC.

The sample holds many counts of this clonotype. The CDR3 spells CASTGGGRDPYEQYF. For the CDR3, the DNA is TGTGCCAGCACTGGGGGCGGCAGGGACCCCTACGAGCAGTACTTC. The rearrangement joins TRBV6-1 to TRBJ2-7, with D tentatively TRBD1 (6 bases). CDR3 length: 15 residues. Germline CDR1 reads MNHNS; CDR2 reads SASEGT. V dropped 7 bases and J dropped 2 bases, with 18 bases sitting between them.

This clonotype occurred many times. The genes are TRBV6-4 and TRBJ1-2; D call uncertain. The CDR3 runs 13 residues. Between the trimmed V and J ends, which lost 0 bases and 2 bases, there was a span of 4 bases. Germline assignment: CDR1 MRHNA and CDR2 SNTAGT. DNA for the CDR3: TGTGCCAGCAGTGACTCGGAGAACTATGGCTACACCTTC. Its translation is CASSDSENYGYTF.

This clonotype was seen many times. The V call is TRBV6-1, the J call TRBJ2-5; no definite D call. Germline CDR1 reads MNHNS; CDR2 reads SASEGT. The CDR3 is 14 amino acids. Trimming shortened V by 4 bases and J by 1 base, and 10 bases separated the two germline ends. The CDR3 bases are TGTGCCAGCAGTGTCGACCGGATCCAAGAGACCCAGTACTTC. Its translation: CASSVDRIQETQYF.

This clonotype occurred a few times. The chain employs TRBV5-6 and TRBJ1-1, with 10 bases that match TRBD1. Germline V gene data show CDR1 as SGHDT and CDR2 as YYEEEE. V trimming: 4 bases; J trimming: 5 bases; junction bases outside the gene matches: 8. This CDR3 contains 15 residues. The CDR3 region has the DNA TGTGCCAGCAGCCTTGGGGGACAGGGGTGGACTGAAGCTTTCTTT. Protein product: CASSLGGQGWTEAFF.

CDR3 residues: CSVVRMATGELFF. The DNA of the CDR3 is TGCAGCGTTGTCAGGATGGCTACCGGGGAGCTGTTTTTT. The chain has TRBV29-1 and TRBJ2-2; D is unclear. The CDR3 spans 13 residues. CDR1 and CDR2 from the germline V gene are SQVTM and ANQGSEA. Trimming took 4 bases from V and 5 from J, leaving 11 bases between them.

This chain connects TRBV6-1 to TRBJ1-1; a weak D match, TRBD1 (6 bases). CDR1 is MNHNS and CDR2 is SASEGT in the germline V gene. This CDR3 is 15 amino acids long. The V gene lost 4 bases and the J gene lost 1 base, with 13 bases spanning the gap. CDR3 in amino acids: CASSGPRGQNTEAFF. The CDR3, as DNA: TGTGCCAGCAGTGGCCCTCGGGGACAGAACACTGAAGCTTTCTTT.

This clonotype was picked up many times. The rearrangement links TRBV6-1 to TRBJ2-6; D unclear. The length of the CDR3 is 15 residues. Trimming shortened V by 3 bases and J by 0 bases, and 6 bases separated the two germline ends. Germline V gene sequence: CDR1 MNHNS, CDR2 SASEGT. The CDR3 loop is CASSDAGSGANVLTF. CDR3 nucleotides: TGTGCCAGCAGTGATGCAGGCTCTGGGGCCAACGTCCTGACTTTC.

This clonotype was recorded many times. CDR3 nucleotide sequence: TGTGCCAGCAGTGAAGTGGGGATCCAGCCCCAGCATTTT. As protein: CASSEVGIQPQHF. The chain couples TRBV6-1 to TRBJ1-5; no clear D. V dropped 1 base and J dropped 7 bases, with 8 bases sitting between them. CDR1 MNHNS and CDR2 SASEGT come from the germline V gene. The CDR3 runs to 13 residues.

This clonotype has ten or more counts. The chain joins TRBV6-5 to TRBJ1-2; D remains ambiguous. The CDR3 loop spans 13 amino acids. Trimming removed 5 bases from V and 2 bases from J, with 9 bases in between. Per germline, CDR1 MNHEY and CDR2 SVGAGI. CDR3 residues: CASSTRPNYGYTF. In nucleotides, the CDR3 is TGTGCCAGCAGTACCCGCCCAAACTATGGCTACACCTTC.

This clonotype was seen ten or more times. J is TRBJ2-4 and V is TRBV28; the D gene is possibly TRBD1 (6 bases). V was shortened by 1 base and J by 0 bases, with 19 bases between the two germline ends. The CDR3 extends over 19 amino acids. Germline V lookup: CDR1 MDHEN, CDR2 SYDVKM. The CDR3 region is CASSLSGGRQPLAKNIQYF. The CDR3 DNA reads as TGTGCCAGCAGTTTATCTGGGGGCCGCCAACCTCTAGCCAAAAACATTCAGTACTTC.

At least ten counts were recorded for this clonotype. The chain has TRBV11-1 and TRBJ1-1, with D unresolved. V lost 5 bases and J 1 base, leaving 8 bases between the germline ends. In germline, CDR1 is SGHAT, CDR2 FQDESV (reference sequence). The CDR3 is 13 residues long. The CDR3 reads CASSQSSNTEAFF. CDR3 nucleotide sequence: TGTGCCAGCAGCCAGAGCTCGAACACTGAAGCTTTCTTT. The full variable domain, with the rest looked up from reference TRBV11-1 and TRBJ1-1, is EAEVAQSPRYKITEKSQAVAFWCDPISGHATLYWYRQILGQGPELLVQFQDESVVDDSQLPKDRFSAERLKGVDSTLKIQPAELGDSAMYLCASSQSSNTEAFFGQGTRLTVV.

This rearrangement joins TRBV12-3 or TRBV12-4 to TRBJ1-1, with D tentatively TRBD1 (5 bases). V gave up 6 bases and J gave up 1 base, with 12 bases separating them. The CDR3 extends over 14 amino acids. The CDR3 DNA sequence: TGTGCCAGCAGGCAAGGACACGAGAACACTGAAGCTTTCTTT. It is translated as CASRQGHENTEAFF.

This clonotype was seen repeatedly, ten times or more. The gene calls are TRBV28 and TRBJ2-7; TRBD1 matches 7 bases. Germline V lookup: CDR1 MDHEN, CDR2 SYDVKM. The V gene end was trimmed by 8 bases and the J gene end by 2 bases; junction bases not matched to a gene: 3. The CDR3 contains 12 residues. The CDR3 protein is CASGGQAYEQYF. The CDR3 nucleotides read TGTGCCAGCGGAGGACAGGCCTACGAGCAGTACTTC.

The V call is TRBV28, the J call TRBJ1-1; tentatively, D is TRBD1 (5 bases). Trimming shortened V by 10 bases and J by 4 bases, and 13 bases separated the two germline ends. The germline V gene has CDR1 MDHEN and CDR2 SYDVKM. The CDR3 spans 12 residues. The CDR3 region has the DNA TGTGCCACCCGACAGCTCGTCACTGAAGCTTTCTTT. Translated, it gives CATRQLVTEAFF.

This clonotype appeared many times. The genes are TRBV6-1 and TRBJ2-7; either TRBD1 or TRBD2 may fit D (6 bases each). V was trimmed by 4 bases and J by 9 bases, leaving 13 bases between them. Looked up from germline, CDR1 is MNHNS and CDR2 is SASEGT. This CDR3 spans 12 amino acids. The CDR3 bases are TGTGCCAGCAGTGTTGGGGGGCTTGGGCAGTACTTC. Protein sequence: CASSVGGLGQYF.

This clonotype was seen only a few times. This chain uses TRBV24-1 with TRBJ1-5, with D hard to call. The length of the CDR3 is 14 residues. V dropped 5 bases and J dropped 0 bases, with 7 bases sitting between them. From germline, CDR1 is KGHDR and CDR2 SFDVKD. CDR3 protein: CATSVEYSNQPQHF. CDR3 nucleotide sequence: TGTGCCACCAGTGTAGAATATAGCAATCAGCCCCAGCATTTT.

The table lists this clonotype with many counts. V is TRBV10-3 and J is TRBJ2-7; the match to TRBD1 covers 10 bases. With 4 bases clipped from V and 2 bases from J, the junction kept 2 bases outside the gene matches. CDR3 length: 14 residues. Germline V gene lookup returns CDR1 ENHRY and CDR2 SYGVKD. This chain's CDR3 is CAISAGTGAYEQYF. Here the CDR3 DNA reads TGTGCCATCAGTGCAGGGACAGGGGCCTACGAGCAGTACTTC.

This clonotype was observed many times. J is TRBJ2-5 and V is TRBV20-1, with 9 bases lining up with TRBD2. Per the germline V gene, CDR1 is DFQATT and CDR2 is SNEGSKA (reference sequence). CDR3 size: 16 residues. With V trimmed by 1 base and J by 5 bases, 11 bases remained unmatched. CDR3 sequence reads: CSARVQRGATRETQYF. The DNA of the CDR3 is TGCAGTGCTAGAGTTCAGCGGGGGGCGACGAGGGAGACCCAGTACTTC.